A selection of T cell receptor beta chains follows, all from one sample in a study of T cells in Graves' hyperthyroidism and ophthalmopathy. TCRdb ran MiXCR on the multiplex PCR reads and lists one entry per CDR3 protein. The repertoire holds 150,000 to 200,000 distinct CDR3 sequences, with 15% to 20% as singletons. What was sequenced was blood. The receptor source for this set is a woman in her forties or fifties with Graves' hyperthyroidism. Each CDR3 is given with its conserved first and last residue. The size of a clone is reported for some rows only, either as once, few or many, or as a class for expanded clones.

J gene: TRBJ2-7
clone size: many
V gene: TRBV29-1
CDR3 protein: CSVGQGNYEQYF

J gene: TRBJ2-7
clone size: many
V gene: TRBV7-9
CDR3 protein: CASRGGGTDEQYF

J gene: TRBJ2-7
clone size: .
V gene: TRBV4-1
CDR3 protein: CASSQGTASYEQYF

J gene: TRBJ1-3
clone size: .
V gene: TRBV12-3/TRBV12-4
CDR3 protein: CASSRTASGNTIYF

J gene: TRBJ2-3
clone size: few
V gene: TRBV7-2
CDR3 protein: CASSLGALGGADTQYF

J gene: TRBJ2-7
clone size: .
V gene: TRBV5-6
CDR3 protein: CASRPGTGGYEQYF

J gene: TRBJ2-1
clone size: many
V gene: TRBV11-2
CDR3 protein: CAIDRGVLGNEQFF

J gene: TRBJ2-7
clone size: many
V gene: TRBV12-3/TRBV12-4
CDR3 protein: CASTHGPPQSYEQYF

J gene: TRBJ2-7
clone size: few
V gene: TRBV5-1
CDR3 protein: CASSPTSGVSSYEQYF

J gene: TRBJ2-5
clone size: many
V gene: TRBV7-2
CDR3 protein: CASSPDSSGVIEYF

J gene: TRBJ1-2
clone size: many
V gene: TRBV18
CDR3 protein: CASSPAGTGRSNYGYTF

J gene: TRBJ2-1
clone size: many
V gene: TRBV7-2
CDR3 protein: CASSLVLAVAEQFF

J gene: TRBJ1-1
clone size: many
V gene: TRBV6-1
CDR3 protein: CASDDSPNTEAFF

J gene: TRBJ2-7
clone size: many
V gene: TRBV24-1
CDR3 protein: CATTHQDRNYEQYF

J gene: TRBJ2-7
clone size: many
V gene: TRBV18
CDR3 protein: CASSPPRPPYEQYF

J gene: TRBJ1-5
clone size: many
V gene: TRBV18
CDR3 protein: CASSQRQGDQPQHF

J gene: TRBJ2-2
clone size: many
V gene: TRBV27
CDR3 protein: CASSPISTGELFF

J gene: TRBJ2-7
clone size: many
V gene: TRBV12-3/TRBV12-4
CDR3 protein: CASAVLGGAYEQYF

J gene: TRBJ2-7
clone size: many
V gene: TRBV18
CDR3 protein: CASSPLEGRSYEQYF

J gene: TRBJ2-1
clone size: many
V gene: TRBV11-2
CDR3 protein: CASSLDRFGGEGDNEQFF

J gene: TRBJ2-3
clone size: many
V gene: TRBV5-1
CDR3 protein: CASSIAPLASSTDTQYF

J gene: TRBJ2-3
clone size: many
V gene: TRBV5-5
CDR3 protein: CASSSTGLTDTQYF

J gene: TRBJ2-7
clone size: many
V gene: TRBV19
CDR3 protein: CASSIVGGLSSYEQYF

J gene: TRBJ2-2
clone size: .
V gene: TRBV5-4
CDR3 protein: CASSLRGPNTGELFF

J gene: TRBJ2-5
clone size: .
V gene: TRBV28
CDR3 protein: CATQRWSGTDQETQYF

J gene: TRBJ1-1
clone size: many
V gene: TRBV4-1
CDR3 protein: CASSQGSSEAFF

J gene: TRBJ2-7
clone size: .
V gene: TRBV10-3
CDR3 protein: CAISEPRGSGDILGEQYF

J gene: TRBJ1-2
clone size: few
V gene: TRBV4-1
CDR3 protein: CASSDDRGNYGYTF

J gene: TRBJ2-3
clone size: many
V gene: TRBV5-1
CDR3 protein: CASSLAGLGTDTQYF

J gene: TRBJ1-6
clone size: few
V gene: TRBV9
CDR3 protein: CASSASGTGAWEPLHF

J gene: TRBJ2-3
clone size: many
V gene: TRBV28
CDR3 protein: CASSSDVTDTQYF

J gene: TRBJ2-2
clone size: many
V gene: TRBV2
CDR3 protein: CASSEDRGAFTGELFF

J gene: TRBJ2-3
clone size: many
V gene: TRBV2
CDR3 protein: CASSEARSDTQYF

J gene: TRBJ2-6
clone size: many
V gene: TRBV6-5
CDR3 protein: CASSYNIQGHSGANVLTF

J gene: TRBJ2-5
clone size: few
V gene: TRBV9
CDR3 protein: CASSVVVGRGETQYF

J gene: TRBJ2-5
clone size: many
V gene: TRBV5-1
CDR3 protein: CASSLRVGQETQYF

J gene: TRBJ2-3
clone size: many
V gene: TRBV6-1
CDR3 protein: CASSMTSVTDTQYF

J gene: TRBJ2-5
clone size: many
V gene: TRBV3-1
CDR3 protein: CASRRSPQETQYF

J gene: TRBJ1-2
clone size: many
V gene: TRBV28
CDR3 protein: CASSPNYGYTF

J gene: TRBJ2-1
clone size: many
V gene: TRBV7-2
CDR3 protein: CASSLGQGSIRARSYNEQFF

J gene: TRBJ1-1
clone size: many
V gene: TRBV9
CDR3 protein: CASSDDGTEAFF

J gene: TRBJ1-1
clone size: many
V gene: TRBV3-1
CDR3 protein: CASSDTTGGNTEAFF

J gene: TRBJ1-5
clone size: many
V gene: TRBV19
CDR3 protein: CASSRGQGVRQPQHF

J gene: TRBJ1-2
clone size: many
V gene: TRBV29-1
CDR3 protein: CSVGGTAGGYTF

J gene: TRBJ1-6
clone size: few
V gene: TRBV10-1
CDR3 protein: CASRGEGRGSPLHF

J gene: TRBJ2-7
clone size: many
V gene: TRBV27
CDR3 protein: CASSLTGISYEQYF

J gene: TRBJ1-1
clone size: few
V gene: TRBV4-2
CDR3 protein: CASSQGPRNMNTEAFF

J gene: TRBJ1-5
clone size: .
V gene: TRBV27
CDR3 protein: CASTLTGGSDQPQHF

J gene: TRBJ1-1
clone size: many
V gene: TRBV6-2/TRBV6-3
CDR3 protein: CASSYLLETWRTEAFF

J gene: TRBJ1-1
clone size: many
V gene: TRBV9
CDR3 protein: CASSVEGQDTEAFF